These T cell receptor beta chains were read from a single sample in a study of blood T cell repertoires in COVID-19. Assay: immunoSEQ multiplex PCR; the TCRdb copy retains only in-frame clones and omits some. The repertoire holds 110,000 to 150,000 clones, approximately 90% seen once, with 11% in the top ten. The specimen sequenced was peripheral blood. Receptor source: a woman aged 80 or over with acute or convalescent COVID-19. The CDR3 runs from the conserved cysteine through the conserved F or W. D genes are given only for firm matches. Expanded clones are given a class, and other clones once, few, many or no size at all.

cdr3_nt cdr3_aa j_call v_call d_call clone_size
TGTGCCAGCAGCTTGGAACCTCGGACAGGGCTTACTAACTATGGCTACACCTTC CASSLEPRTGLTNYGYTF TRBJ1-2 TRBV7-9 TRBD1 -
TGCGCCAGCAGTATGGGACAGCCATCGGGCTATGGCTACACCTTC CASSMGQPSGYGYTF TRBJ1-2 TRBV5-1 TRBD1 -
TGCGCCAGCAGCAGAGGACAGGGAGAAAATTCACCCCTCCACTTT CASSRGQGENSPLHF TRBJ1-6 TRBV5-1 TRBD1 -
TGTGCCAGCAGCTCACAGGGGGCGAGGACTGAAGCTTTCTTT CASSSQGARTEAFF TRBJ1-1 TRBV7-3 TRBD1 -
TGTGCCAGCAGTAGCGGGGGGCGCCTTGAAAAACTGTTTTTT CASSSGGRLEKLFF TRBJ1-4 TRBV28 - -
TGTGCCTGGAGTGTAGCTAGATACGAGCAGTACTTC CAWSVARYEQYF TRBJ2-7 TRBV30 - -
TGTGCCAGCAGCCCAAGGGGTTATGGCTACACCTTC CASSPRGYGYTF TRBJ1-2 TRBV3-1/TRBV3-2 - once
TGTGCCAGCAGCTCCCAAAAAGGGGTGTCCGAAGCTTTCTTT CASSSQKGVSEAFF TRBJ1-1 TRBV28 - -
TGCGCCAGCAGCGCCGGTTCCCTATACGAGCAGTACTTC CASSAGSLYEQYF TRBJ2-7 TRBV5-1 - -
TGTGCCACCAGTGAGTTGACAGGGCAGAATCATGGCTACACCTTC CATSELTGQNHGYTF TRBJ1-2 TRBV24-1 TRBD1 -
TGTGCCAGTAGTGCCAACAGGGGTTCATATGGCTACACCTTC CASSANRGSYGYTF TRBJ1-2 TRBV19 TRBD1 -
TGTGCCAGCAGTTACTCGGTCGGAGGGAACGATGGCTACACCTTC CASSYSVGGNDGYTF TRBJ1-2 TRBV6-5 - -
TGTGCCAGCAGTCGAGGACTACTGAACACCGGGGAGCTGTTTTTT CASSRGLLNTGELFF TRBJ2-2 TRBV7-3 - -
TGTGCCAGCAGCCAAGATACTATCTCTGGAAACACCATATATTTT CASSQDTISGNTIYF TRBJ1-3 TRBV3-1/TRBV3-2 - once
TGTGCCAGCAGCTTAGCTAGCGGGGGTGGGAATGAGCAGTTCTTC CASSLASGGGNEQFF TRBJ2-1 TRBV7-2 TRBD2 -
TGTGCCAGCAGTTACTTCCGTAGTGAAAAACTGTTTTTT CASSYFRSEKLFF TRBJ1-4 TRBV6-5 - -
TGTGCCAGCAGCCTTGCAGGGGAACAAAAAGCTTTCTTT CASSLAGEQKAFF TRBJ1-1 TRBV7-2 - -
TGCGCCAGCACTCAAGACGGAGGATCCAATGAGCAGTTCTTC CASTQDGGSNEQFF TRBJ2-1 TRBV5-1 - -
TGTGCCAGCTCACCAGACGGGGGGGATGGCTACACCTTC CASSPDGGDGYTF TRBJ1-2 TRBV18 - -
TGTGCCAGTAGTACCTACCCTCCGGGGAGCTCCTACAATGAGCAGTTCTTC CASSTYPPGSSYNEQFF TRBJ2-1 TRBV19 - -
TGTGCCAGCAGTGCCCCGACAGGGGGCGATCAGCCCCAGCATTTT CASSAPTGGDQPQHF TRBJ1-5 TRBV6-2/TRBV6-3 TRBD1 -
TGTGCCTGGACCTCCGGGATGAACACTGAAGCTTTCTTT CAWTSGMNTEAFF TRBJ1-1 TRBV30 - -
TGTGCCAGTAAAGAGGGGGGGGAGCAGTACTTC CASKEGGEQYF TRBJ2-7 TRBV12-3/TRBV12-4 - once
TGTGCCAGCAGCTTAGGAACTAGTTCCTACGAGCAGTACTTC CASSLGTSSYEQYF TRBJ2-7 TRBV5-4 - -
TGTGCCTGGAGAGGACAGGGGAGAACTGAAGCTTTCTTT CAWRGQGRTEAFF TRBJ1-1 TRBV30 TRBD1 once
TGTGCCAGCAGCTTGTCCGGGACAGGGAACTCTGGAAACACCATATATTTT CASSLSGTGNSGNTIYF TRBJ1-3 TRBV7-3 TRBD1 once
TGTGCCAGCAGGCCCGGTGGATGGGCATACGAGCAGTACTTC CASRPGGWAYEQYF TRBJ2-7 TRBV6-5 - -
TGTGCCAGCAGCTTAGAGGGCGCGAGCTCCTACAATGAGCAGTTCTTC CASSLEGASSYNEQFF TRBJ2-1 TRBV11-3 - -
TGTGCCAGCAGCGCTATAGCGGGGGGGCCCAATGAGCAGTTCTTC CASSAIAGGPNEQFF TRBJ2-1 TRBV2 TRBD2 -
TGTGCCAGCAGCTCGGCAGGAGGTAGTAATTCACCCCTCCACTTT CASSSAGGSNSPLHF TRBJ1-6 TRBV5-5 - -
TGTGCCAGCAAGACAGGGGGCTCCTACAATGAGCAGTTCTTC CASKTGGSYNEQFF TRBJ2-1 TRBV28 TRBD1 once
TGTGCCAGCAGTGACCAGGGGCTGATTTATGGCTACACCTTC CASSDQGLIYGYTF TRBJ1-2 TRBV2 - -
TGTGCCAGCTCACCGAGCCCAGGGGACACTGAAGCTTTCTTT CASSPSPGDTEAFF TRBJ1-1 TRBV18 - once
TGCGCCAGCAGCCAAGCAAGGGCTAGCGACAACAATGAGCAGTTCTTC CASSQARASDNNEQFF TRBJ2-1 TRBV4-1 - -
TGTGCCAGCAAACGACAGGGGGCGAGCAATCAGCCCCAGCATTTT CASKRQGASNQPQHF TRBJ1-5 TRBV6-6 TRBD1 once
TGTGCCAGCAGCCCCTGGGCAGGGGGCGAGCAGCCCCAGCATTTT CASSPWAGGEQPQHF TRBJ1-5 TRBV7-9 TRBD1 -
TGTGCCAGCAGCCCTGACAGGGACTATGGCTACACCTTC CASSPDRDYGYTF TRBJ1-2 TRBV9 TRBD1 -
TGTGCCACCAGCAGAGGGGAGGTGAGGTCCTATAATTCACCCCTCCACTTT CATSRGEVRSYNSPLHF TRBJ1-6 TRBV15 - -
TGCGCCAGCAGCCAACCGACAGGAAAATTTTACCTCCACTTT CASSQPTGKFYLHF TRBJ1-6 TRBV4-1 - -
TGTGCCAGCAGCTCCTCCTTTCAAGAGACCCAGTACTTC CASSSSFQETQYF TRBJ2-5 TRBV11-2 - -
TGTGCCAGCAGCTTGCAACTCACAGGGGTAAATCAGCCCCAGCATTTT CASSLQLTGVNQPQHF TRBJ1-5 TRBV5-6 TRBD1 -
TGCGCCAGCAGCTTCGGGGGGCCAAATGAAAAACTGTTTTTT CASSFGGPNEKLFF TRBJ1-4 TRBV5-1 - -
TGTGCCAGCAGCTTAAGGGGAAGTGCTAACTATGGCTACACCTTC CASSLRGSANYGYTF TRBJ1-2 TRBV5-4 - -
TGTGCCAGCAGTCCCACAGGGAACTATGGCTACACCTTC CASSPTGNYGYTF TRBJ1-2 TRBV27 - once
TGTGCCATCAGTTCAGGGGGCTCTGAGGAAGTGAGAGGCTACACCTTC CAISSGGSEEVRGYTF TRBJ1-2 TRBV10-3 TRBD1 -
TGTGCCAGTAGTTCTGGGGGCCCCGGGGACTATGGCTACACCTTC CASSSGGPGDYGYTF TRBJ1-2 TRBV19 - -
TGTGCCAGCAGTTACTCTGGAGACAGGGGCGACAATGAGCAGTTCTTC CASSYSGDRGDNEQFF TRBJ2-1 TRBV6-5 TRBD1 -
TGTGCCAGCAGCACCGACAGCTACACCGGGGAGCTGTTTTTT CASSTDSYTGELFF TRBJ2-2 TRBV7-9 - -
TGCGCCAGCAGCTTGGCTGGAGGGACAGTCTCTGGAAACACCATATATTTT CASSLAGGTVSGNTIYF TRBJ1-3 TRBV5-1 TRBD1 -
TGTGCCAGCAGCTTAGGAGGCGGAGAAGGTCGCTACACCTTC CASSLGGGEGRYTF TRBJ1-2 TRBV11-1 - once
TGCGCCACCAGCGTAGGGACAGGGACTTACGAGCAGTACTTC CATSVGTGTYEQYF TRBJ2-7 TRBV5-1 TRBD1 -
TGTGCCAGCAGTTACTCCGGACAGGGGTGGGGTGAAAAACTGTTTTTT CASSYSGQGWGEKLFF TRBJ1-4 TRBV6-5 TRBD1 -
TGTGCCATCAGTGAGTCGGCCAAGTCCTACAATGAGCAGTTCTTC CAISESAKSYNEQFF TRBJ2-1 TRBV10-3 - -
TGTGCCAGCAGCTCCTTCGTGACCGGGTCCTACGAGCAGTACTTC CASSSFVTGSYEQYF TRBJ2-7 TRBV11-2 - -
TGTGCCAGCAGCCGGGAGACAGGGCGGAACACTGAAGCTTTCTTT CASSRETGRNTEAFF TRBJ1-1 TRBV9 TRBD1 -
TGTGCCAGCAGCTTGCTAGCGGGGGAATACGAGCAGTACTTC CASSLLAGEYEQYF TRBJ2-7 TRBV5-5 TRBD2 -
TGCGCCAGCAGCCCCGTTACCCCAGGTGGTGGGTACGAGCAGTACTTC CASSPVTPGGGYEQYF TRBJ2-7 TRBV5-1 - -